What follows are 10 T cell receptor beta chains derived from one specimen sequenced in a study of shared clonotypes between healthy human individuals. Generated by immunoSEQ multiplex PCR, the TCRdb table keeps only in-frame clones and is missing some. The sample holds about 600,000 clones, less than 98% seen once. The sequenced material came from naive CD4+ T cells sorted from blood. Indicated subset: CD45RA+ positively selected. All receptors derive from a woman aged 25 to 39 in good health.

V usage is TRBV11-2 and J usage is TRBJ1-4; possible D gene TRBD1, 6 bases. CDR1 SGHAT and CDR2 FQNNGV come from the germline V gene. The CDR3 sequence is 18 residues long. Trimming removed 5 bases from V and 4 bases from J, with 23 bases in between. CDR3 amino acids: CASSPLRDKGAHNEKLFF. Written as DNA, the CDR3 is TGTGCCAGCAGCCCCTTAAGGGACAAAGGGGCCCATAATGAAAAACTGTTTTTT.

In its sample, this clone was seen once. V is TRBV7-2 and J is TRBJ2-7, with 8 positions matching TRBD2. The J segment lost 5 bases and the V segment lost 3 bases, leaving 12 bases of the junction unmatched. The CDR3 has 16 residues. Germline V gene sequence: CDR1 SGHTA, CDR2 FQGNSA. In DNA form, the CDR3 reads TGTGCCAGCAGCTTGGTCGCGTTGAGCGGGAGCCACGAGCAGTACTTC. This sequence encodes CASSLVALSGSHEQYF.

Written as DNA, the CDR3 is TGTGCCAGCAGCTCGACAGGGGCGGGCGGGGAGCTGTTTTTT. The encoded protein is CASSSTGAGGELFF. This sequence joins TRBV5-4 and TRBJ2-2, with TRBD1 matching 8 bases. This CDR3 region has 14 residues. The V gene end was trimmed by 3 bases and the J gene end by 7 bases; junction bases not matched to a gene: 5. In germline, CDR1 is SGHNT, CDR2 YYREEE (reference sequence).

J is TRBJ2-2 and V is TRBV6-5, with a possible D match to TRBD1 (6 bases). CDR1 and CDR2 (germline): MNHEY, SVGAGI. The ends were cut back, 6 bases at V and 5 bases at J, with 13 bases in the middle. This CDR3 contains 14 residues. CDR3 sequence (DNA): TGTGCCAGCAGCCCCCCAGGGACAACCGGGGAGCTGTTTTTT. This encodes CASSPPGTTGELFF.

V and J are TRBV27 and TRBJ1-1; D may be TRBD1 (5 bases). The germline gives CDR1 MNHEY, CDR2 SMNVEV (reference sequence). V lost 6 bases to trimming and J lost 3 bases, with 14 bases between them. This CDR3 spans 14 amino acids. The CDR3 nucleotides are TGTGCCAGCAGATTCTGGGGCCGGGACACTGAAGCTTTCTTT. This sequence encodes CASRFWGRDTEAFF.

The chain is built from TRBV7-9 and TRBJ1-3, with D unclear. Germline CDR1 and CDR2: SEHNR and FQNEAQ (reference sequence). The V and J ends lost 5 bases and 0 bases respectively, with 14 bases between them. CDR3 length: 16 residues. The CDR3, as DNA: TGTGCCAGCAGCGAAGCGGGATATCGCTCTGGAAACACCATATATTTT. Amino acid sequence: CASSEAGYRSGNTIYF. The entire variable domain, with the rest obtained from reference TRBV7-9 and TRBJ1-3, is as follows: DTGVSQNPRHKITKRGQNVTFRCDPISEHNRLYWYRQTLGQGPEFLTYFQNEAQLEKSRLLSDRFSAERPKGSFSTLEIQRTEQGDSAMYLCASSEAGYRSGNTIYFGEGSWLTVV.

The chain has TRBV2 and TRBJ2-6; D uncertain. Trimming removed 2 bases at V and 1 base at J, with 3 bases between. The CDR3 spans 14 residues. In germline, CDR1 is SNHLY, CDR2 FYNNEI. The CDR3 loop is CASSELSGANVLTF. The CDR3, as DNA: TGTGCCAGCAGTGAACTGTCTGGGGCCAACGTCCTGACTTTC. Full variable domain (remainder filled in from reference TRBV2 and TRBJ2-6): EPEVTQTPSHQVTQMGQEVILRCVPISNHLYFYWYRQILGQKVEFLVSFYNNEISEKSEIFDDQFSVERPDGSNFTLKIRSTKLEDSAMYFCASSELSGANVLTFGAGSRLTVL.

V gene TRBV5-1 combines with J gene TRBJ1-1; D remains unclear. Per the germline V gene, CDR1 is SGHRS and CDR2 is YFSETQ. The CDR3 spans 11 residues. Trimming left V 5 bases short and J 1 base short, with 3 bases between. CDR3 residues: CASRANTEAFF. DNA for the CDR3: TGCGCCAGCAGGGCGAACACTGAAGCTTTCTTT. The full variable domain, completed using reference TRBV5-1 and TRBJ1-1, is KAGVTQTPRYLIKTRGQQVTLSCSPISGHRSVSWYQQTPGQGLQFLFEYFSETQRNKGNFPGRFSGRQFSNSRSEMNVSTLELGDSALYLCASRANTEAFFGQGTRLTVV.

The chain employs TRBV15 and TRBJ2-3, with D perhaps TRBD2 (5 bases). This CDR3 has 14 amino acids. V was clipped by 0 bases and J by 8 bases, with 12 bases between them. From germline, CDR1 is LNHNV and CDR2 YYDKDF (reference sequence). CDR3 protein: CATSRDPSGSTQYF. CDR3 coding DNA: TGTGCCACCAGCAGAGATCCAAGCGGTAGTACGCAGTATTTT.

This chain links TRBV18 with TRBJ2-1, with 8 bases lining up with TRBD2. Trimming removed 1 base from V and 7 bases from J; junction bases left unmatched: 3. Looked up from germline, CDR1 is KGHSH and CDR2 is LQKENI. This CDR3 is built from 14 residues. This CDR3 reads CASSPRGGMNEQFF. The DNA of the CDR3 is TGTGCCAGCTCACCACGCGGGGGGATGAATGAGCAGTTCTTC.